Presented here are 32 T cell receptor beta chains from one specimen sequenced in a study of beta chain features in type 1 diabetes. Broader study findings: Shortening that was moderate but significant affected the TCRB CDR3s of Type 1 diabetes patients in all four CD4+ subsets.

No antigens are known for them. Reverse transcribing all isolated RNA meant expressed TCRB transcripts were sequenced. Libraries were prepared by immunoSEQ multiplex PCR; TCRdb keeps only in-frame clonotypes and omits some of them. The sample includes roughly 160,000 clones, 7.8% seen only once; the top ten take about 1%. The sequenced sample was central memory CD4+ T cells from blood. These TCRs come from a woman aged 40-49 years with type 1 diabetes.

The chain employs TRBV15 and TRBJ2-1; tentative D call: TRBD1 (6 bases). Germline loops: CDR1 LNHNV, CDR2 YYDKDF (reference sequence). The CDR3 totals 17 residues. The ends were cut back, 0 bases at V and 3 bases at J, with 15 bases in the middle. This CDR3 reads CATSRDQGSGVYNEQFF. The CDR3 DNA sequence: TGTGCCACCAGCAGAGACCAGGGGAGTGGAGTCTACAATGAGCAGTTCTTC.

The chain is built from TRBV4-2 and TRBJ1-3; the match to TRBD1 covers 7 bases. Trimming cost V 5 bases and J 0 bases; bases outside gene matches: 7. The V gene's germline CDR1 is LGHNA and CDR2 YNFKEQ. The CDR3 runs 16 residues. Here the CDR3 reads CASSSTGATSGNTIYF. The CDR3 coding sequence is TGTGCCAGCAGCAGTACAGGGGCGACCTCTGGAAACACCATATATTTT.

This clone has more than one count but fewer than ten. The chain carries TRBV10-3 and TRBJ2-7; TRBD2 matches at 11 bases. The CDR3 length is 16 residues. V was pared by 0 bases and J by 3 bases, with 4 bases of the junction left unmatched. Germline V gene data show CDR1 as ENHRY and CDR2 as SYGVKD. CDR3 in amino acids: CAISESTTSGSYEQYF. CDR3 nucleotide sequence: TGTGCCATCAGTGAGTCGACTACTAGCGGGAGCTACGAGCAGTACTTC.

This sequence joins TRBV6-1 and TRBJ2-6, with a possible D match to TRBD2 (6 bases). The germline V gene encodes CDR1 MNHNS and CDR2 SASEGT. This CDR3 contains 17 residues. Trimming cost V 1 base and J 4 bases, with 14 bases left between them. CDR3 nucleotides: TGTGCCAGCAGTGAAGGGTTCGGGGGTACGGGGGCCAACGTCCTGACTTTC. Translating it yields CASSEGFGGTGANVLTF.

This clone was found a few times. The gene calls are TRBV28 and TRBJ2-1; TRBD2 matches 12 bases. This CDR3 has 16 amino acids. After removal of 3 bases from V and 13 bases from J, the junction contained 13 bases not matched to a gene. Germline CDR1 MDHEN, CDR2 SYDVKM. The CDR3 protein is CASSFPPTSGGVLQFF. In DNA, the CDR3 is TGTGCCAGCAGTTTTCCACCGACTAGCGGGGGCGTCCTCCAGTTCTTC.

This clone was seen more than once but under ten times. J is TRBJ1-6 and V is TRBV7-2, with unresolved D. Germline V gene lookup returns CDR1 SGHTA and CDR2 FQGNSA. CDR3 length equals 13 residues. Trimming stripped 6 bases from V and 8 bases from J, with 11 bases between. CDR3: CASSFPPDSPLHF. Written as DNA, the CDR3 is TGTGCCAGCAGTTTCCCCCCGGATTCACCCCTCCACTTT.

The chain joins TRBV10-3 to TRBJ1-1; 10 bases line up with TRBD1. V was clipped by 10 bases and J by 6 bases; unmatched bases: 11. Germline V gene lookup returns CDR1 ENHRY and CDR2 SYGVKD. The CDR3 is 14 amino acids. CDR3 sequence: CATAGTGELAEAFF. The CDR3, as DNA: TGTGCCACCGCCGGGACAGGGGAACTTGCTGAAGCTTTCTTT.

This clone has just a few counts. The V and J genes are TRBV10-3 and TRBJ2-1; maybe TRBD2 (6 bases). Trimming took 7 bases from V and 6 from J, leaving 10 bases between them. The CDR3 is 12 amino acids. Germline-derived CDR1 and CDR2 are ENHRY and SYGVKD. The CDR3 region is CAITGDSNEQFF. CDR3 nucleotides: TGTGCCATCACGGGAGATTCCAATGAGCAGTTCTTC.

This clone was found a few times. V gene TRBV5-1 combines with J gene TRBJ2-2; tentative D call: TRBD1 (5 bases). The CDR3 spans 17 residues. The V end was cut by 5 bases, the J end by 1 base, with 18 bases between. Germline V lookup: CDR1 SGHRS, CDR2 YFSETQ. The CDR3 bases are TGCGCCAGCAGGCCCGCATATAGGGGTATGAACACCGGGGAGCTGTTTTTT. It codes for CASRPAYRGMNTGELFF.

This clone has a handful of counts. The chain combines TRBV5-1 with TRBJ2-5, with D possibly being TRBD1 (6 bases). V lost 2 bases, J lost 4 bases, and 15 bases lay in between. Germline V gives CDR1 SGHRS, CDR2 YFSETQ. The CDR3 spans 15 residues. The CDR3 sequence: CASSFRGVEGETQYF. The CDR3 nucleotides are TGCGCCAGCAGCTTCAGGGGCGTGGAAGGAGAGACCCAGTACTTC.

This clone was counted at least ten times. V usage is TRBV28 and J usage is TRBJ1-1; 7 bases are a match to TRBD1. With V trimmed by 6 bases and J by 10 bases, 11 bases remained unmatched. Germline V CDR1 and CDR2: MDHEN, SYDVKM. The length of the CDR3 is 13 residues. This CDR3 reads CASRRGQYDVAFF. For the CDR3, the DNA is TGTGCCAGCAGGAGGGGACAGTACGATGTAGCTTTCTTT.

This chain connects TRBV27 to TRBJ1-2; 8 nucleotides line up with TRBD1. Germline loops: CDR1 MNHEY, CDR2 SMNVEV (reference sequence). This CDR3 is 15 amino acids long. With V trimmed by 5 bases and J by 4 bases, 9 bases remained unmatched. The CDR3 is CASSPRQGTAYGYTF. CDR3 nucleotides: TGTGCCAGCAGTCCGCGACAGGGGACCGCCTATGGCTACACCTTC.

This clone turned up a few times. The rearrangement joins TRBV30 to TRBJ1-4; D uncertain. Germline assignment: CDR1 GTSNPN and CDR2 SVGIG (reference sequence). The CDR3 contains 13 residues. V was clipped by 7 bases and J by 3 bases, with 12 bases between them. CDR3 in amino acids: CASRETANEKLFF. Written as DNA, the CDR3 is TGTGCCTCCCGGGAAACGGCTAATGAAAAACTGTTTTTT.

This sequence joins TRBV18 and TRBJ2-7; a weak D match, TRBD1 (6 bases). CDR1 KGHSH and CDR2 LQKENI come from the germline V gene. Trimming removed 6 bases from V and 1 base from J, with 10 bases in between. The CDR3 spans 13 residues. Here the CDR3 reads CASSLDRSYEQYF. Here the CDR3 DNA reads TGTGCCAGCTCTCTCGACAGGTCCTACGAGCAGTACTTC.

The CDR3: CASSLVGRGGNEQFF. The CDR3 DNA is TGTGCCAGCAGCTTAGTCGGGCGGGGGGGCAATGAGCAGTTCTTC. This sequence joins TRBV7-2 and TRBJ2-1; 9 bases line up with TRBD2. The CDR3 runs 15 residues. The germline gives CDR1 SGHTA, CDR2 FQGNSA. Trimming removed 1 base from V and 6 bases from J; junction bases left unmatched: 4.

This clone was detected only a few times. This chain connects TRBV29-1 to TRBJ1-1; TRBD1 might be the D (6 bases). This CDR3 is built from 13 residues. Germline CDR1 is SQVTM and CDR2 is ANQGSEA. V lost 4 bases and J lost 4, with 13 bases in between. DNA for the CDR3: TGCAGCGTTGTTAGGGGGAGAGCCACTGAAGCTTTCTTT. This gives the protein CSVVRGRATEAFF.

This clone was detected many times. The chain employs TRBV2 and TRBJ2-3, with D perhaps matching TRBD1 (6 bases). The CDR3 totals 16 residues. The germline V gene encodes CDR1 SNHLY and CDR2 FYNNEI. Trimming shortened V by 4 bases and J by 6 bases, and 20 bases separated the two germline ends. CDR3 loop: CASSVGTSRETDTQYF. CDR3 bases: TGTGCCAGCAGTGTTGGGACATCGAGGGAAACGGATACGCAGTATTTT.

The gene calls are TRBV28 and TRBJ1-2; no reliable D call. This CDR3 is built from 13 residues. Germline V gene lookup returns CDR1 MDHEN and CDR2 SYDVKM. Between the trimmed V and J ends, which lost 7 bases and 0 bases, there was a span of 9 bases. CDR3 in amino acids: CASNQEANYGYTF. CDR3 bases: TGTGCCAGCAATCAGGAGGCTAACTATGGCTACACCTTC.

V usage is TRBV25-1 and J usage is TRBJ2-3; D not resolved. Germline V gene data show CDR1 as MGHDK and CDR2 as SYGVNS. The CDR3 consists of 12 residues. V dropped 4 bases and J dropped 5 bases, with 7 bases sitting between them. The CDR3 nucleotides are TGTGCCAGCAGTGCCCCATTAGATACGCAGTATTTT. Amino acids: CASSAPLDTQYF.

This clone turned up a few times. The chain joins TRBV9 to TRBJ2-7; TRBD1 aligns across 12 bases. The J segment lost 7 bases and the V segment lost 0 bases, leaving 8 bases of the junction unmatched. The CDR3 contains 16 residues. The V gene's germline CDR1 is SGDLS and CDR2 YYNGEE. CDR3: CASSVGGQGARKEQYF. The CDR3 bases are TGTGCCAGCAGCGTAGGGGGACAGGGGGCGAGAAAGGAGCAGTACTTC.

This clone was picked up a small number of times. The chain combines TRBV7-8 with TRBJ1-5; D remains ambiguous. Trimming removed 0 bases at V and 6 bases at J, with 9 bases between. Germline CDR1 SGHVS, CDR2 FQNEAQ. The CDR3 contains 14 residues. CDR3 DNA: TGTGCCAGCAGCTTAGCCCAGTATGGTCAGCCCCAGCATTTT. Its protein product is CASSLAQYGQPQHF.

This clone has only a few counts. One junction end disagrees with the germline gene, perhaps due to a read error. The rearrangement joins TRBV7-3 to TRBJ2-7; the D gene is possibly TRBD2 (6 bases). The CDR3 runs 17 residues. CDR1 is SGHTA and CDR2 is FQGTGA in the germline V gene. The CDR3 reads CASSLNPGLEASDEQYF. In DNA, the CDR3 is TGTGCCAGCAGCTTAAACCCGGGACTCGAAGCCTCCGACGAGCAGTACTTC.

The rearrangement uses TRBV6-5 and TRBJ2-7; 10 bases are shared with TRBD2. This CDR3 is built from 15 residues. Germline trimming cut 2 bases from V and 4 bases from J; bases unmatched to any gene: 5. Germline V gene data show CDR1 as MNHEY and CDR2 as SVGAGI. CDR3 DNA: TGTGCCAGCAGTTACAGCGGGAGGGCCGGGTACGAGCAGTACTTC. Protein sequence: CASSYSGRAGYEQYF.

The chain combines TRBV29-1 with TRBJ1-1; perhaps TRBD1 as D (5 bases). Trimming removed 4 bases from V and 2 bases from J, with 14 bases in between. The CDR3 totals 14 residues. Germline assignment: CDR1 SQVTM and CDR2 ANQGSEA. CDR3 nucleotide sequence: TGCAGCGTTGCTCGGGACTGGATAAACACTGAAGCTTTCTTT. Residues: CSVARDWINTEAFF.

The rearrangement uses TRBV10-3 and TRBJ2-7; the D is unclear. The V end was cut by 5 bases, the J end by 4 bases, with 9 bases between. CDR3 length: 12 amino acids. The V gene's germline CDR1 is ENHRY and CDR2 SYGVKD. DNA for the CDR3: TGTGCCATCAGTCGAGCTTGGTACGAGCAGTACTTC. Its protein product is CAISRAWYEQYF.

This chain links TRBV7-6 with TRBJ2-1; 9 bases are a match to TRBD2. Unmatched junction bases numbered 13, after V lost 5 bases and J lost 5 bases. CDR1 is SGHVS and CDR2 is FNYEAQ in the germline V gene. The CDR3 loop spans 17 amino acids. This CDR3 reads CASSMVTGTSTHNEQFF. CDR3 nucleotides: TGTGCCAGCAGCATGGTAACCGGGACTAGCACCCACAATGAGCAGTTCTTC.

This clone was recorded a few times. The rearrangement links TRBV20-1 to TRBJ2-2; D call uncertain. Germline lookup yields CDR1 DFQATT and CDR2 SNEGSKA (reference sequence). The CDR3 covers 11 residues. Trimming took off 3 bases at V and 4 bases at J, with 3 bases between the two ends. This chain's CDR3 is CSASITGELFF. CDR3 in DNA: TGCAGTGCTAGTATCACCGGGGAGCTGTTTTTT.

This clone was counted only a few times. V and J are TRBV27 and TRBJ2-6; maybe TRBD1 (6 bases). This CDR3 is built from 14 residues. V shed 5 bases and J shed 7 bases, with 12 bases lying between them. Germline CDR1 MNHEY, CDR2 SMNVEV (reference sequence). The chain's CDR3 is CASSTAGAANVLTF. The CDR3 DNA sequence: TGTGCCAGCAGTACCGCAGGGGCCGCCAACGTCCTGACTTTC.

CDR3 nucleotide sequence: TGTGCCAGCAGTCGTCAGGAGGCCACTGAAGCTTTCTTT. As protein: CASSRQEATEAFF. This rearrangement joins TRBV6-1 to TRBJ1-1; D is unclear. CDR3 length: 13 amino acids. The germline gives CDR1 MNHNS, CDR2 SASEGT. V gave up 5 bases and J gave up 4 bases, with 11 bases separating them.

V gene TRBV19 combines with J gene TRBJ1-1; maybe TRBD1 (6 bases). CDR3 length equals 13 residues. Germline CDR1 reads LNHDA; CDR2 reads SQIVND (reference sequence). With 6 bases removed from V and 3 bases from J, the gap between germline ends came to 11 bases. The CDR3 bases are TGTGCCAGTAGAAGGGGGATAGACACTGAAGCTTTCTTT. It is translated as CASRRGIDTEAFF.

The chain is built from TRBV6-5 and TRBJ1-4; TRBD1 agrees at 7 bases. The germline gives CDR1 MNHEY, CDR2 SVGAGI. Trimming at V came to 4 bases and at J to 1 base, leaving 3 bases not matched to a gene. CDR3 length: 15 amino acids. CDR3 sequence: CASSWGQITNEKLFF. For the CDR3, the DNA is TGTGCCAGCAGTTGGGGACAGATAACTAATGAAAAACTGTTTTTT.

The rearrangement joins TRBV7-2 to TRBJ1-1, with 9 bases lining up with TRBD1. V gave up 5 bases and J gave up 0 bases; unmatched junction bases: 4. The germline V gene has CDR1 SGHTA and CDR2 FQGNSA. The CDR3 spans 15 residues. As DNA, the CDR3 is TGTGCCAGCAGCGTGACAGGGGGGGTGAACACTGAAGCTTTCTTT. Protein: CASSVTGGVNTEAFF.